This TCR beta chain was found in a study of Graves' ophthalmopathy and Graves' hyperthyroidism. PBMCs were density-gradient isolated from roughly 9.5 ml fresh blood. V was clipped by 5 bases and J by 4 bases; unmatched bases: 12. This CDR3 spans 16 amino acids. Germline CDR1 and CDR2: SGHAT and FQNNGV. This clonotype was seen many times. What it recognizes is unknown. Broader study findings: In blood appeared most of the expanded thyroid clonotypes whose frequency exceeded 0.001.

The TCR beta CDR3 regions underwent amplification from RNA transcripts. HTBI primers were used in a first-round RT-PCR, which preceded a second-round multiplex PCR. TCRdb ran MiXCR on the multiplex PCR reads and lists one entry per CDR3 protein. The data show about 220,000 distinct CDR3 sequences, about 22% seen once. This clonotype was sampled from a woman aged 45-65 years with Graves' ophthalmopathy. The V gene is TRBV11-2, the J gene TRBJ2-3, with 7 bases that match TRBD2. The material sequenced was peripheral blood. CDR3 sequence: CASSPGDYRLPDTQYF. In DNA, the CDR3 is TGTGCCAGCAGCCCCGGGGACTATAGACTGCCAGATACGCAGTATTTT.